Sequencing of this T cell receptor beta chain was carried out in a study of T cells after yellow fever vaccination. About the research overall: The SMART-Seq v4 Ultra Low Input method served to prepare the low-cell-number fractions. Whole-study results and caveats: Clones from primary vaccination mostly reappeared after the booster (96% CD4, approximately 86% CD8). The secondary response was weaker, and its peak arrived faster, on day 5 versus 15. FACS-sorted repertoires could contain abundant clonotypes contaminating from the bulk population.

After removal of 6 bases from V and 0 bases from J, the junction contained 8 bases not matched to a gene. Germline-derived CDR1 and CDR2 are LNHDA and SQIVND (reference sequence). This CDR3 spans 15 amino acids. Each CDR3 protein gets one entry after TCRdb re-called the 5' RACE reads with MiXCR. The table has some 300,000 distinct CDR3 sequences, roughly 10% seen once. This clonotype was observed many times. Its target is not known. The chain uses TRBV19 and TRBJ2-7; 7 bases line up with TRBD1. The sequence came from a man aged 18 to 30 who received the YFV17D yellow fever vaccine. Sequencing was performed on CD4+ T cells sorted from PBMCs, taken 45 days after the yellow fever booster vaccination. CDR3 protein: CASSLQGPFSYEQYF. DNA of the CDR3: TGTGCCAGTAGCCTACAGGGGCCTTTCTCCTACGAGCAGTACTTC.